The 17 T cell receptor beta chains below come from one sample, sequenced in a study of control samples from healthy donors and cancer patients. Profiling relied on immunoSEQ multiplex PCR, and the TCRdb table lists in-frame clones only, not all of them. The sample lists 150,000 to 190,000 clones, roughly 92% seen once, with 2% to 2.5% in the top ten. Sequenced material: blood. The receptors here all came from a man aged 45 to 65 in good health.

The chain uses TRBV4-1 and TRBJ2-6; D gene ambiguous. The CDR3 has 17 residues. V shed 1 base and J shed 1 base, with 11 bases lying between them. Germline loops: CDR1 MGHRA, CDR2 YSYEKL. CDR3 region: CASSQGVVWSGANVLTF. CDR3 nucleotides: TGCGCCAGCAGCCAAGGGGTTGTTTGGTCTGGGGCCAACGTCCTGACTTTC.

The rearrangement joins TRBV9 to TRBJ2-3; TRBD2 aligns across 9 bases. The germline gives CDR1 SGDLS, CDR2 YYNGEE. V shed 0 bases and J 4 bases; nucleotides not matched to a gene: 9. This CDR3 is built from 17 residues. The CDR3: CASSVARVAGVADTQYF. The CDR3 DNA reads TGTGCCAGCAGCGTAGCCCGGGTAGCGGGAGTTGCAGATACGCAGTATTTT.

The rearrangement links TRBV7-9 to TRBJ2-1; 13 nucleotides match TRBD2. Germline V gene sequence: CDR1 SEHNR, CDR2 FQNEAQ (reference sequence). The CDR3 runs to 16 residues. The trim removed 5 bases at V and 8 bases at J, leaving 9 bases unmatched. The CDR3 protein is CASSPWTSGSTDEQFF. For the CDR3, the DNA is TGTGCCAGCAGCCCCTGGACTAGCGGGAGTACTGATGAGCAGTTCTTC.

The CDR3, as DNA: TGTGCCAGTAGCCCACAGGGGGCCTACGAGCAGTACTTC. This codes for CASSPQGAYEQYF. The rearrangement uses TRBV19 and TRBJ2-7; 8 bases fit TRBD1. V was pared by 6 bases and J by 2 bases, with 3 bases of the junction left unmatched. The CDR3 contains 13 residues. The germline V gene encodes CDR1 LNHDA and CDR2 SQIVND (reference sequence).

The rearrangement uses TRBV28 and TRBJ2-7; the match to TRBD1 covers 8 bases. Trimming removed 6 bases from V and 5 bases from J; junction bases left unmatched: 12. The CDR3 spans 15 residues. CDR1 MDHEN and CDR2 SYDVKM come from the germline V gene. In nucleotides, the CDR3 is TGTGCCAGCAGGGGCCCCCGGACAGGGAGCCACGAGCAGTACTTC. It encodes CASRGPRTGSHEQYF. The whole variable domain, remainder taken from reference TRBV28 and TRBJ2-7, is DVKVTQSSRYLVKRTGEKVFLECVQDMDHENMFWYRQDPGLGLRLIYFSYDVKMKEKGDIPEGYSVSREKKERFSLILESASTNQTSMYLCASRGPRTGSHEQYFGPGTRLTVT.

In DNA form, the CDR3 reads TGTGCCACCAGTGATAGAAGGGGCGCGAACACCGGGGAGCTGTTTTTT. This codes for CATSDRRGANTGELFF. The chain has TRBV24-1 and TRBJ2-2; D is perhaps TRBD1 (5 bases). V shed 3 bases and J shed 0 bases, with 10 bases lying between them. This CDR3 has 16 residues. The germline V gene has CDR1 KGHDR and CDR2 SFDVKD.

The chain links TRBV7-9 to TRBJ1-2; D is perhaps TRBD1 (5 bases). The CDR3 spans 14 residues. V was trimmed by 4 bases and J by 2 bases, leaving 11 bases between them. Germline V gene data show CDR1 as SEHNR and CDR2 as FQNEAQ (reference sequence). CDR3 bases: TGTGCCAGCAGCTCAGGGTCCGGGAACTATGGCTACACCTTC. Protein: CASSSGSGNYGYTF.

The rearrangement uses TRBV2 and TRBJ2-4; TRBD2 is a possible D gene (5 bases). The CDR3 covers 14 residues. Germline V gives CDR1 SNHLY, CDR2 FYNNEI. The V gene lost 4 bases and the J gene lost 6 bases, with 13 bases spanning the gap. Written as DNA, the CDR3 is TGTGCCAGCAGTGCAGTGGGAGCGGTAAACATTCAGTACTTC. As protein: CASSAVGAVNIQYF. The entire variable domain, with the rest obtained from reference TRBV2 and TRBJ2-4, is as follows: EPEVTQTPSHQVTQMGQEVILRCVPISNHLYFYWYRQILGQKVEFLVSFYNNEISEKSEIFDDQFSVERPDGSNFTLKIRSTKLEDSAMYFCASSAVGAVNIQYFGAGTRLSVL.

This chain uses TRBV7-9 with TRBJ2-1; D possibly corresponds to TRBD2 (6 bases). V was shortened by 5 bases and J by 3 bases, with 17 bases between the two germline ends. Per germline, CDR1 SEHNR and CDR2 FQNEAQ (reference sequence). The CDR3 runs to 16 residues. The CDR3 DNA follows: TGTGCCAGCAGCCCAATGGCTTGGGAGGTCTACAATGAGCAGTTCTTC. As protein: CASSPMAWEVYNEQFF.

The chain joins TRBV6-1 to TRBJ2-1; D could derive from TRBD1 or TRBD2 (6 bases each). The V gene lost 2 bases and the J gene lost 10 bases, with 21 bases spanning the gap. Germline V CDR1 and CDR2: MNHNS, SASEGT. There are 16 residues in the CDR3. This CDR3 is CASSESAGQGSREQFF. CDR3 in DNA: TGTGCCAGCAGTGAATCGGCGGGACAAGGATCTAGGGAGCAGTTCTTC.

CDR3 nucleotide sequence: TGTGCCAGCAGCTCTACCGGGCAAGCTTTCTTT. This sequence encodes CASSSTGQAFF. This chain connects TRBV11-2 to TRBJ1-1; D uncertain. The CDR3 runs to 11 residues. V lost 4 bases, J lost 9 bases, and 9 bases lay in between. The germline V gene encodes CDR1 SGHAT and CDR2 FQNNGV.

The chain has TRBV2 and TRBJ2-2, with 9 bases lining up with TRBD2. Germline V gene lookup returns CDR1 SNHLY and CDR2 FYNNEI. With 7 bases clipped from V and 4 bases from J, the junction kept 4 bases outside the gene matches. The CDR3 length is 14 residues. The CDR3 here is CASTGGRGTGELFF. The CDR3 DNA reads TGTGCCAGCACGGGCGGGAGGGGCACCGGGGAGCTGTTTTTT.

The V call is TRBV28, the J call TRBJ1-4; maybe TRBD1 (5 bases). Germline-derived CDR1 and CDR2 are MDHEN and SYDVKM. V was cut by 3 bases and J by 8 bases, with 13 bases left in between. The CDR3 totals 14 residues. CDR3 in amino acids: CASSLGGTGEKLFF. Written as DNA, the CDR3 is TGTGCCAGCAGTTTGGGTGGGACGGGGGAAAAACTGTTTTTT.

This clone was counted between two and nine times. This rearrangement joins TRBV27 to TRBJ1-3; D uncertain. CDR1 is MNHEY and CDR2 is SMNVEV in the germline V gene (reference sequence). This CDR3 contains 13 residues. Trimming stripped 0 bases from V and 4 bases from J, with 4 bases between. This chain's CDR3 is CASSLSPGNTIYF. The CDR3 DNA sequence: TGTGCCAGCAGTTTATCGCCGGGAAACACCATATATTTT.

This clone has more than one count but fewer than ten. This rearrangement joins TRBV4-1 to TRBJ1-2; tentative D call: TRBD1 (5 bases). Between the trimmed V and J ends, which lost 1 base and 0 bases, there was a span of 15 bases. The CDR3 spans 17 residues. CDR1 and CDR2 from the germline V gene are MGHRA and YSYEKL. The CDR3 DNA follows: TGCGCCAGCAGCCAAGGGCCACAGGCAGGGACTAACTATGGCTACACCTTC. Residues: CASSQGPQAGTNYGYTF.

The chain is built from TRBV7-9 and TRBJ1-2; D is undetermined. The CDR3 has 13 residues. Germline assignment: CDR1 SEHNR and CDR2 FQNEAQ (reference sequence). V was shortened by 3 bases and J by 6 bases, with 11 bases between the two germline ends. DNA for the CDR3: TGTGCCAGCAGCTTTCAGAATCGAGATGGCTACACCTTC. Translating it yields CASSFQNRDGYTF.

This chain joins TRBV3-1 (or the pseudogene TRBV3-2) and TRBJ2-5; D gene ambiguous. Germline V CDR1 and CDR2: LGHDT, YNNKEL (reference sequence). CDR3 size: 14 residues. Trimming stripped 0 bases from V and 7 bases from J, with 12 bases between. The DNA of the CDR3 is TGTGCCAGCAGCCAAGATGCAGTGTTGAGGACCCAGTACTTC. The encoded protein is CASSQDAVLRTQYF.